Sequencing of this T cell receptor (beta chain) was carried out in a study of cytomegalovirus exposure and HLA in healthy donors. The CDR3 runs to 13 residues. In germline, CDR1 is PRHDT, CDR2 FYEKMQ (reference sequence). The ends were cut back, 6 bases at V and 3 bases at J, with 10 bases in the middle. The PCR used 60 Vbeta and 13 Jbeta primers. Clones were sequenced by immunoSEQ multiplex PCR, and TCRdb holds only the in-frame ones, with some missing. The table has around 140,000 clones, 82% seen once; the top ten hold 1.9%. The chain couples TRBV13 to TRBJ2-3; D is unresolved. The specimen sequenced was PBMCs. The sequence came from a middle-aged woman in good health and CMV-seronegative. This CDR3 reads CASRQYITDTQYF. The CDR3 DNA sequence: TGTGCCAGCAGACAATATATTACAGATACGCAGTATTTT.